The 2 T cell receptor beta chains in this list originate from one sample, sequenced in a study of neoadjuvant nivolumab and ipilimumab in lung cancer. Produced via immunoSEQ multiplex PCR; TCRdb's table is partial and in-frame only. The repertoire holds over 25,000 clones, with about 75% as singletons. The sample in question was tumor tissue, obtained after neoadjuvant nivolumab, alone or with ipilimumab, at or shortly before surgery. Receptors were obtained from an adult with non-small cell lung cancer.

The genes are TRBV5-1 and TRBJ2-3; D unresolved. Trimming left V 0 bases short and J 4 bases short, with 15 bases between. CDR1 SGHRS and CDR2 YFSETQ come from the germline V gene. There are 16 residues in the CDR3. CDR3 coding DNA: TGCGCCAGCAGCTTGGGCATTAACCGTGCGGCAGATACGCAGTATTTT. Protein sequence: CASSLGINRAADTQYF.

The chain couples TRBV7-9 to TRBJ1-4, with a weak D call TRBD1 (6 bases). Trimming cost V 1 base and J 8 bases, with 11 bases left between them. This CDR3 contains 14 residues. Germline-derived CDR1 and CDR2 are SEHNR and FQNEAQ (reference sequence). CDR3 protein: CASSLGDTEEKLFF. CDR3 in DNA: TGTGCCAGCAGCTTAGGGGACACTGAGGAAAAACTGTTTTTT.